This TCR beta chain was identified during a study of CD8+CD57+ T cells in acquired aplastic anemia. Broader study findings: Patients had roughly 30 CD8+ CDR3 sequences in common with controls (the shared set).

The template for TCR beta VDJ and CDR3 sequence profiling was genomic DNA. In TCRdb, the reads were re-called with MiXCR into one record per CDR3 protein. The repertoire holds some 210,000 distinct CDR3 sequences, over 60% seen once, with about 29% in the top ten. In its sample, this clonotype was seen many times. As yet, its antigen is unknown. The sample comprised sorted CD4+, CD8+, or CD8+CD57+ T cells (not recorded which) from PBMCs. The sequence came from a human donor in good health.

CDR3 protein: CASSRGVAGTGNEQFF. CDR3 DNA sequence: TGTGCCAGCAGCCGTGGGGTAGCGGGGACAGGCAATGAGCAGTTCTTC. The J gene is TRBJ2-1, the V gene TRBV5-6; D tentatively fits TRBD1 or TRBD2 (8 bases each). Trimming cost V 4 bases and J 6 bases, with 20 bases left between them. The germline V gene has CDR1 SGHDT and CDR2 YYEEEE. The length of the CDR3 is 16 residues.